This is a list of T cell receptor beta chains from one sample in a study of early T cells in non-severe SARS-CoV-2 infection. TCRdb redid the calling of the 5' RACE reads with MiXCR, one entry per CDR3 protein. The sample holds about 80,000 distinct CDR3 sequences, over 4% seen once. The sequences come from whole blood, collected at baseline. The receptor set was obtained from an adult who was a healthcare worker with PCR-confirmed SARS-CoV-2 infection or an uninfected control (not recorded which). The CDR3 runs from the conserved cysteine through the conserved F or W. D genes are given only for firm matches. Rows give clone size only sometimes, using once, few, many, or a class for an expanded clone.

D gene	clone size	V gene	J gene	CDR3 DNA	CDR3 protein
-	many	TRBV10-1	TRBJ2-7	TGCGCCAGCAGTGACAACTACGAGCAGTACTTC	CASSDNYEQYF
-	many	TRBV7-2	TRBJ2-3	TGTGCCAGCAGCTTAGCTCCAGCCACCACAGATACGCAGTATTTT	CASSLAPATTDTQYF
-	many	TRBV9	TRBJ1-1	TGTGCCAGCAGTGACACACAGGGACTCATGAACACTGAAGCTTTCTTT	CASSDTQGLMNTEAFF
TRBD2	many	TRBV20-1	TRBJ2-1	TGCAGTGCTAGAAATAGCAGGGAGGGGCGTACCTACAATGAGCAGTTCTTC	CSARNSREGRTYNEQFF
TRBD1	many	TRBV6-1	TRBJ2-7	TGTGCCAGCAGGGAGACAGGGGATCGGGCCTTTCACTTC	CASRETGDRAFHF
-	-	TRBV19	TRBJ2-7	TGTGCCAGTAGTATAGAGGCTCCTCCCTACGAGCAGTACTTC	CASSIEAPPYEQYF
-	-	TRBV28	TRBJ2-7	TGTGCCAGCAGCCGGACGAGGCGCTACGAGCAGTACTTC	CASSRTRRYEQYF
TRBD2	-	TRBV7-9	TRBJ2-1	TGTGCCAGCAGCCCAGCTCTAGCGGGTCATTACAATGAGCAGTTCTTC	CASSPALAGHYNEQFF
-	-	TRBV29-1	TRBJ1-1	TGCAGCGTTGATTTACAGACGAACACTGAAGCTTTCTTT	CSVDLQTNTEAFF
TRBD1	many	TRBV6-2/TRBV6-3	TRBJ2-7	TGTGCCAGCAGGTCGGACAGGGGTCAGGGCGAGCAGTACTTC	CASRSDRGQGEQYF
-	-	TRBV7-9	TRBJ2-1	TGTGCCAGCAGCCCGTCTAGGGGGGCCACCTACAATGAGCAGTTCTTC	CASSPSRGATYNEQFF
TRBD2	many	TRBV9	TRBJ2-5	TGTGCCAGCAGCAGGAGCGGGGCGGTCCAAGAGACCCAGTACTTC	CASSRSGAVQETQYF
-	few	TRBV12-3/TRBV12-4	TRBJ2-1	TGTGCCAGCAGTCCGGGGACAAATGAGCAGTTCTTC	CASSPGTNEQFF
-	-	TRBV29-1	TRBJ1-1	TGCAGCGGGTACCTACAGGGAACTACTTTCTTT	CSGYLQGTTFF
-	-	TRBV5-4	TRBJ2-7	TGTTCCAGCAGCTTGTGGACCGACCCCCGGAACGAGCAGTACTTC	CSSSLWTDPRNEQYF
-	many	TRBV19	TRBJ2-1	TGTGCCAGTAGTCCGACTAGTCGCAATGAGCAGTTCTTC	CASSPTSRNEQFF
TRBD2	many	TRBV7-2	TRBJ2-3	TGTGCCAGCAGCTTAGGCAGCGGGAGAGATACGCAGTATTTT	CASSLGSGRDTQYF
-	many	TRBV5-4	TRBJ2-3	TGTGCCAGCAGCCCCCGCCAGGAAGGGAGCACAGATACGCAGTATTTT	CASSPRQEGSTDTQYF
-	many	TRBV21-1	TRBJ1-2	TGTGCCAGCAGCAGGGGGTTCGGCTATGGCTACACCTTC	CASSRGFGYGYTF
-	many	TRBV6-1	TRBJ2-1	TGTGCCAGCAGTGAAACTAGCAGATACAATGAGCAGTTCTTC	CASSETSRYNEQFF
-	-	TRBV5-1	TRBJ1-2	TGCGCCAGCAGCCGGTTAGGGGATGGCTACACCTTC	CASSRLGDGYTF
-	-	TRBV28	TRBJ1-1	TGTGCCAGCAGTTTATGGCGTAGCAGAAACACTGAAGCTTTCTTT	CASSLWRSRNTEAFF
TRBD1	many	TRBV6-5	TRBJ2-1	TGTGCCAGCAGTCTCCAGGGACAGGAGCTCTATTTACCCTACAATGAGCAGTTCTTC	CASSLQGQELYLPYNEQFF
-	-	TRBV27	TRBJ1-1	TGTGCCAGCAGTATCTACGGGGGGAACACTGAAGCTTTCTTT	CASSIYGGNTEAFF
-	many	TRBV7-9	TRBJ1-2	TGTGCCAGCAGGGATAGGGACGGCGGCTACACCTTC	CASRDRDGGYTF
TRBD2	many	TRBV6-2/TRBV6-3	TRBJ2-1	TGTGCCAGCAGTTACGGAGGCGCGGGAGTTTCGGACAATGAGCAGTTCTTC	CASSYGGAGVSDNEQFF
-	many	TRBV7-6	TRBJ2-1	TGTGCCAGCAGCTTAGGCAGCTCTGGAAATGAGCAGTTCTTC	CASSLGSSGNEQFF
-	-	TRBV20-1	TRBJ2-6	TGCAGTGCTAGAGATCAGTCTGGAGCCAACGTCCTGACTTTC	CSARDQSGANVLTF
-	few	TRBV6-5	TRBJ2-7	TGTGCCAGCAGAAACGTCCCATACGAGCAGTACTTC	CASRNVPYEQYF
-	many	TRBV7-9	TRBJ1-2	TGTGCCAGCAGCGTTCTTCGACAGGAGCCCTATGGCTACACCTTC	CASSVLRQEPYGYTF
-	-	TRBV7-6	TRBJ2-1	TGTGCCAGCAGCTTAGTTCTGGGAGGAAATGAGCAGTTCTTC	CASSLVLGGNEQFF
TRBD1	many	TRBV20-1	TRBJ2-7	TGCAGTGCTACTCCGACAGGGGCGTCCTACGAGCAGTACTTC	CSATPTGASYEQYF
-	-	TRBV9	TRBJ2-7	TGTGCCAGCAGCGAAGCAACGGGACACCAATACGAGCAGTACTTC	CASSEATGHQYEQYF
TRBD1	many	TRBV6-1	TRBJ2-5	TGTGCCAGCAGTAACAGGGGGCGTCGGGAGACCCAGTACTTC	CASSNRGRRETQYF
-	few	TRBV13	TRBJ1-1	TGTGCCAGCAGCTTACTAGGCAGGGGAAACACTGAAGCTTTCTTT	CASSLLGRGNTEAFF
TRBD2	many	TRBV20-1	TRBJ2-1	TGCAGTGCTAGAGGTGGTAACGGGAGGGCCAGGGGTGAGCAGTTCTTC	CSARGGNGRARGEQFF
TRBD1	many	TRBV20-1	TRBJ1-5	TGCAGTGCCGACAGGGCGGGTCAGCCCCAGCATTTT	CSADRAGQPQHF
-	-	TRBV11-2	TRBJ1-1	TGTGCCAGCAGCTTAGGTATTGGGAGTATGAACACTGAAGCTTTCTTT	CASSLGIGSMNTEAFF
-	-	TRBV7-6	TRBJ2-7	TGTGGCAGCTCAGCCCAAAGCCGCTACGAGCAGTACTTC	CGSSAQSRYEQYF
-	many	TRBV7-6	TRBJ1-6	TGTGCCAGCAGCCCGTCCCGGCAGGGTGGTTCACCCCTCCACTTT	CASSPSRQGGSPLHF
-	-	TRBV3-1	TRBJ2-7	TGTGCCAGCAGCCAAGTCCTAGGGTACGAGCAGTACTTC	CASSQVLGYEQYF
TRBD1	many	TRBV6-5	TRBJ1-1	TGTGCCAGCAGTTACCCAGGGGGGACTGAAGCTTTCTTT	CASSYPGGTEAFF
TRBD2	-	TRBV5-1	TRBJ2-1	TGCGCCAGCAGCAAACCGGGACTAGCGGGAGGGCCCCAGAATGAGCAGTTCTTC	CASSKPGLAGGPQNEQFF
-	many	TRBV18	TRBJ2-1	TGTGCCAGCTCACCACCGCAGGGACGGTCAAACAATGAGCAGTTCTTC	CASSPPQGRSNNEQFF
-	-	TRBV30	TRBJ2-1	TGTGCCTGGGTCGGGTACTCCTACAATGAGCAGTTCTTC	CAWVGYSYNEQFF
TRBD1	few	TRBV28	TRBJ2-7	TGTGCCAGCAGTCCCCGACAGGGTTGGGGCGAGCAGTACTTC	CASSPRQGWGEQYF
-	many	TRBV28	TRBJ2-5	TGTGCCAGCACTCCTCCAGCGAATCGGGAGACCCAGTACTTC	CASTPPANRETQYF
TRBD1	-	TRBV7-8	TRBJ1-5	TGTGCCAGCAGCTCAAAACAGGGGGCGCCTACTCAGCCCCAGCATTTT	CASSSKQGAPTQPQHF
-	-	TRBV27	TRBJ1-1	TGTGCCAGCAGTCGGGGGGATCGCACTGAAGCTTTCTTT	CASSRGDRTEAFF
-	few	TRBV4-1	TRBJ1-6	TGCGCCAGCAGCCAAGACGGGGCAGGACAGACCTATAATTCACCCCTCCACTTT	CASSQDGAGQTYNSPLHF
TRBD1	few	TRBV28	TRBJ1-2	TGTGCCAGCAGTCGACCGGGACAGGGAATATATGGCTACACCTTC	CASSRPGQGIYGYTF
-	many	TRBV7-8	TRBJ2-7	TGTGCCAGCAGCTTAGCTCTAGGGACGGACTACGAGCAGTACTTC	CASSLALGTDYEQYF